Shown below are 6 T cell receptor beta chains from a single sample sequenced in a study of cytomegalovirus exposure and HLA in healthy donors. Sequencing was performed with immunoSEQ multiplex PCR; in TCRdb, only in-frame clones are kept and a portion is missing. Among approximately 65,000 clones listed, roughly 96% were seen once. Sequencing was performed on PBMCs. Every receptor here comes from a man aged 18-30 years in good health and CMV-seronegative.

This CDR3 reads CASSPPNYSTDTQYF. The CDR3 DNA sequence: TGTGCCAGCTCACCTCCAAACTATAGCACAGATACGCAGTATTTT. The V gene is TRBV18, the J gene TRBJ2-3; D ambiguous. The V gene lost 3 bases and the J gene lost 0 bases, with 10 bases spanning the gap. The CDR3 consists of 15 residues. Germline CDR1 KGHSH, CDR2 LQKENI.

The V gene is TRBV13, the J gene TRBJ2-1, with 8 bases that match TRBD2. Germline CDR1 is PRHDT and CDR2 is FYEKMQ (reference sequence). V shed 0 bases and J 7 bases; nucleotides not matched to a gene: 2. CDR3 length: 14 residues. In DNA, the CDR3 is TGTGCCAGCAGCTTAGGTAGCGGGACTAATGAGCAGTTCTTC. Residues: CASSLGSGTNEQFF.

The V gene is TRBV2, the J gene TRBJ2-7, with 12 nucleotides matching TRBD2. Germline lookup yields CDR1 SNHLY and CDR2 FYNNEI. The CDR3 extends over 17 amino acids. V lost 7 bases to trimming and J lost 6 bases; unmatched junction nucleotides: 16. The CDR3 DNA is TGTGCCAGCACTACTCTAGCGGGAGGGGTTCTGCGGGGCGAGCAGTACTTC. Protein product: CASTTLAGGVLRGEQYF.

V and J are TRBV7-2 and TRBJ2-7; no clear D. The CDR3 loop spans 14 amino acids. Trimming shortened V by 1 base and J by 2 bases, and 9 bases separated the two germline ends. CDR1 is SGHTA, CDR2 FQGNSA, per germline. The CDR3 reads CASSLGHRPYEQYF. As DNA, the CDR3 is TGTGCCAGCAGCTTAGGTCACAGACCCTACGAGCAGTACTTC. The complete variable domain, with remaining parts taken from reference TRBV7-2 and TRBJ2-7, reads GAGVSQSPSNKVTEKGKDVELRCDPISGHTALYWYRQSLGQGLEFLIYFQGNSAPDKSGLPSDRFSAERTGGSVSTLTIQRTQQEDSAVYLCASSLGHRPYEQYFGPGTRLTVT.

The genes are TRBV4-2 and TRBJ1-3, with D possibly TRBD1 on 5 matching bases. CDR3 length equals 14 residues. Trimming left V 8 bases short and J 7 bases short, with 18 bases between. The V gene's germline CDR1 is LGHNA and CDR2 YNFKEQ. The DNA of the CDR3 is TGTGCCAGCCAAACGGGGGGGTTGGGGAACACCATATATTTT. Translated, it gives CASQTGGLGNTIYF.

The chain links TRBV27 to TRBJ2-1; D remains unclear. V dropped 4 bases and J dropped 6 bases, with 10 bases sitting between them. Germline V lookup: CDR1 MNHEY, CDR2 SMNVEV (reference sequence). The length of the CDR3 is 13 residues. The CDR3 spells CASSSINSNEQFF. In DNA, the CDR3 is TGTGCCAGCAGTTCAATCAATAGCAATGAGCAGTTCTTC.